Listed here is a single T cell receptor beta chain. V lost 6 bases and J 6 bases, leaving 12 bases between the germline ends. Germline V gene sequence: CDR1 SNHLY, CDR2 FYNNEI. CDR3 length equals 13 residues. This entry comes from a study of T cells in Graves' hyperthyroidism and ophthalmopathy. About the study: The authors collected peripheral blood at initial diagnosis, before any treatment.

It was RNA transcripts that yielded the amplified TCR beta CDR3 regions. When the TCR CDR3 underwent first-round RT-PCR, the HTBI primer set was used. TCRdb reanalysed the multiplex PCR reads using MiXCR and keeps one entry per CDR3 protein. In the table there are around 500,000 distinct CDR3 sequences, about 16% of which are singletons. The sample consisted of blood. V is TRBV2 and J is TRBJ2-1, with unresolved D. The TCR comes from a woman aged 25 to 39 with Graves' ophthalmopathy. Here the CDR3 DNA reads TGTGCCAGCAGCTCCCCGGTGGGCAATGAGCAGTTCTTC. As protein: CASSSPVGNEQFF.